Presented here are 21 T cell receptor beta chains from one specimen sequenced in a study of blood T cell repertoires in COVID-19. Sequenced by immunoSEQ multiplex PCR; TCRdb stores in-frame clones only, minus some. Of approximately 300,000 clones in the sample, 75% to 90% are singletons; the top ten hold 3% to 4%. Material for sequencing was peripheral blood. These receptors were obtained from a woman aged 40 to 50 with acute or convalescent COVID-19.

The chain combines TRBV10-3 with TRBJ1-5, with 7 bases aligning to TRBD1. Germline V CDR1 and CDR2: ENHRY, SYGVKD. With 10 bases clipped from V and 6 bases from J, the junction kept 9 bases outside the gene matches. The CDR3 length is 13 residues. CDR3 in DNA: TGTGCCACCTGGGCGGCAGGGGGTCAGCCCCAGCATTTT. It codes for CATWAAGGQPQHF.

J is TRBJ1-5 and V is TRBV19; possibly TRBD1 for D (5 bases). CDR3 length equals 15 residues. CDR1 is LNHDA and CDR2 is SQIVND in the germline V gene (reference sequence). Trimming left V 5 bases short and J 7 bases short, with 18 bases between. In nucleotides, the CDR3 is TGTGCCAGTAGTCTCATGGGGAGGACAAAACAGCCCCAGCATTTT. Its protein product is CASSLMGRTKQPQHF.

This sequence joins TRBV24-1 and TRBJ1-4; 10 nucleotides match TRBD1. This CDR3 spans 15 amino acids. Germline V gives CDR1 KGHDR, CDR2 SFDVKD. Germline trimming cut 4 bases from V and 6 bases from J; bases unmatched to any gene: 4. CDR3 region: CATSDSGQGYEKLFF. The CDR3 DNA reads as TGTGCCACCAGTGACTCGGGACAGGGGTATGAAAAACTGTTTTTT.

The gene calls are TRBV30 and TRBJ2-7, with 8 bases aligning to TRBD2. V dropped 4 bases and J dropped 1; count of bases not matched to a gene: 3. From germline, CDR1 is GTSNPN and CDR2 SVGIG (reference sequence). The CDR3 has 13 residues. CDR3 DNA: TGTGCCTGGACCGCGGGGGGTTCCTACGAGCAGTACGTC. Protein product: CAWTAGGSYEQYV.

The V gene is TRBV9, the J gene TRBJ2-1; D possibly corresponds to TRBD1 (5 bases). The CDR3 length is 13 residues. CDR1 and CDR2 (germline): SGDLS, YYNGEE. V was cut by 3 bases and J by 9 bases, with 13 bases left in between. CDR3 bases: TGTGCCAGCAGCGGGGGCCTCTCAGTTGAGCAGTTCTTC. This encodes CASSGGLSVEQFF.

The J gene is TRBJ1-3, the V gene TRBV5-1; maybe TRBD1 (6 bases). The CDR3 has 14 amino acids. Trimming shortened V by 0 bases and J by 6 bases, and 10 bases separated the two germline ends. Germline values: CDR1 SGHRS, CDR2 YFSETQ. CDR3 loop: CASSLDPGVNTIYF. CDR3 in DNA: TGCGCCAGCAGCTTGGACCCAGGGGTAAACACCATATATTTT.

The chain has TRBV25-1 and TRBJ1-6; no definite D call. The germline V and J ends were trimmed by 2 bases and 3 bases, with 8 bases remaining between them. Looked up from germline, CDR1 is MGHDK and CDR2 is SYGVNS. This CDR3 has 15 amino acids. CDR3 bases: TGTGCCAGCAGTGAAACCGGGTACTATAATTCACCCCTCCACTTT. This codes for CASSETGYYNSPLHF.

The rearrangement links TRBV10-3 to TRBJ2-3; TRBD2 matches 13 bases. J lost 4 bases, V lost 5 bases, and 3 bases had no gene match. The CDR3 is 15 residues long. Per the germline V gene, CDR1 is ENHRY and CDR2 is SYGVKD. CDR3 DNA: TGTGCCATCAGTCGACTAGCGGGGGGCGCAGATACGCAGTATTTT. Translated: CAISRLAGGADTQYF.

The V and J genes are TRBV6-4 and TRBJ2-5; 9 bases agree with TRBD2. CDR3 size: 14 residues. Trimming at V came to 3 bases and at J to 2 bases, leaving 1 base not matched to a gene. Germline assignment: CDR1 MRHNA and CDR2 SNTAGT. CDR3 in amino acids: CASSETSGQETQYF. The CDR3, as DNA: TGTGCCAGCAGTGAGACTAGCGGTCAAGAGACCCAGTACTTC.

Only one count was recorded for this clone. The chain employs TRBV11-2 and TRBJ1-2, with no clear D. The CDR3 sequence is 15 residues long. Germline-derived CDR1 and CDR2 are SGHAT and FQNNGV. Trimming left V 6 bases short and J 4 bases short, with 18 bases between. The CDR3 DNA reads TGTGCCAGCAGTCCCCGGCTTGACACAGTCTATGGCTACACCTTC. It yields the protein CASSPRLDTVYGYTF.

The chain couples TRBV5-1 to TRBJ1-4; D might be TRBD1 (5 bases). CDR1 and CDR2 (germline): SGHRS, YFSETQ. The ends were cut back, 0 bases at V and 7 bases at J, with 13 bases in the middle. The CDR3 loop spans 15 amino acids. CDR3 in DNA: TGCGCCAGCAGCTTGGAGGGGACTAGGGGTGAAAAACTGTTTTTT. It translates to CASSLEGTRGEKLFF.

The chain couples TRBV5-1 to TRBJ2-5; 10 positions agree with TRBD1. The CDR3 has 18 residues. The V gene's germline CDR1 is SGHRS and CDR2 YFSETQ. V lost 0 bases, J lost 0 bases, and 8 bases stayed unmatched. CDR3 coding DNA: TGCGCCAGCAGCTTGGGGGTCGGGACAGGGGTCTACCAAGAGACCCAGTACTTC. As protein: CASSLGVGTGVYQETQYF.

This chain joins TRBV4-1 and TRBJ2-6; 11 nucleotides line up with TRBD2. This CDR3 has 17 amino acids. Germline CDR1 MGHRA, CDR2 YSYEKL. The V and J ends lost 1 base and 4 bases, in that order; junction bases with no gene match: 3. As DNA, the CDR3 is TGCGCCAGCAGCCAAGTGACTAGCGGGGCGGGGGCCAACGTCCTGACTTTC. Amino acids: CASSQVTSGAGANVLTF.

This chain joins TRBV15 and TRBJ1-3, with D perhaps TRBD1 (5 bases). The CDR3 is 13 residues long. V gave up 1 base and J gave up 9 bases, with 10 bases separating them. CDR1 is LNHNV and CDR2 is YYDKDF in the germline V gene (reference sequence). CDR3 DNA: TGTGCCACCAGCAGAGGAGTGACAGCCACCATATATTTT. Translation gives CATSRGVTATIYF. Full variable domain (remainder filled in from reference TRBV15 and TRBJ1-3): DAMVIQNPRYQVTQFGKPVTLSCSQTLNHNVMYWYQQKSSQAPKLLFHYYDKDFNNEADTPDNFQSRRPNTSFCFLDIRSPGLGDTAMYLCATSRGVTATIYFGEGSWLTVV.

This chain joins TRBV14 and TRBJ2-7; D unresolved. The CDR3 runs to 17 residues. Trimming pared 0 bases from V and 6 bases from J, leaving 21 bases between. Per germline, CDR1 SGHDN and CDR2 FVKESK. CDR3 sequence (DNA): TGTGCCAGCAGCCAAGAAGGAAGTGGCCCCAGACTGGGCGAGCAGTACGTC. Translated, it gives CASSQEGSGPRLGEQYV.

The gene calls are TRBV7-8 and TRBJ1-5, with 7 bases matching TRBD1. J was trimmed by 4 bases and V by 4 bases; bases with no gene match: 7. CDR1 SGHVS and CDR2 FQNEAQ come from the germline V gene. CDR3 length: 15 amino acids. CDR3 in DNA: TGTGCCAGCAGCTCCAACAGGGGATATAATCAGCCCCAGCATTTT. This gives the protein CASSSNRGYNQPQHF.

The chain is built from TRBV2 and TRBJ2-7; possibly TRBD1 for D (6 bases). Judging by the DNA end, TRBJ2-1 fits better; the J call may be wrong. The germline CDR1 and CDR2 sequences are SNHLY and FYNNEI. The CDR3 loop spans 14 amino acids. The CDR3 loop reads CASKGTPAYNEQFF. DNA of the CDR3: TGTGCCAGCAAGGGGACACCGGCTTACAATGAGCAGTTCTTC.

V is TRBV7-8 and J is TRBJ1-4; D is ambiguous. The CDR3 spans 16 residues. V dropped 4 bases and J dropped 0 bases, with 12 bases sitting between them. Germline lookup yields CDR1 SGHVS and CDR2 FQNEAQ. In DNA, the CDR3 is TGTGCCAGCAGCTCCGTTAGAGGTTCAACTAATGAAAAACTGTTTTTT. This encodes CASSSVRGSTNEKLFF.

This clone was found a few times. DNA of the CDR3: TGTGCCAGCAGCCCAGGGGAAGGGCCTAACTATGGCTACACCTTC. It translates to CASSPGEGPNYGYTF. The V gene is TRBV7-3, the J gene TRBJ1-2; TRBD1 might be the D (6 bases). The CDR3 has 15 amino acids. V shed 5 bases and J shed 0 bases, with 13 bases lying between them. CDR1 and CDR2 from the germline V gene are SGHTA and FQGTGA.

This sequence joins TRBV18 and TRBJ1-5; 8 bases are a match to TRBD1. Germline CDR1 reads KGHSH; CDR2 reads LQKENI. The CDR3 sequence is 15 residues long. The V gene end was trimmed by 3 bases and the J gene end by 3 bases; junction bases not matched to a gene: 4. The CDR3 coding sequence is TGTGCCAGCTCACCGACCAGGGGGCTCAATCAGCCCCAGCATTTT. The encoded protein is CASSPTRGLNQPQHF.

The chain uses TRBV7-9 and TRBJ2-6; 12 nucleotides agree with TRBD1. The V gene end was trimmed by 3 bases and the J gene end by 2 bases; junction bases not matched to a gene: 8. CDR1 is SEHNR and CDR2 is FQNEAQ in the germline V gene (reference sequence). The CDR3 contains 19 residues. Here the CDR3 reads CASSFLAGTGGTGANVLTF. The CDR3 nucleotides read TGTGCCAGCAGCTTCTTGGCCGGGACAGGGGGCACTGGGGCCAACGTCCTGACTTTC.